These T cell receptor beta chains were read from a single sample in a study of technical replicates of blood from a few donors. Produced via immunoSEQ multiplex PCR; TCRdb's table is partial and in-frame only. The sample has 65,000 to 85,000 clones, under 95% seen once. Input material: T cells isolated from PBMCs. These receptors all come from a human donor in good health. Each CDR3 is given with its conserved first and last residue. Each record gives: V gene, clone size, J gene, D gene, CDR3 protein, CDR3 DNA. D genes are given only for firm matches. Clone size is stated in some rows and not others, as once, few, many or a class when expanded.

V: TRBV7-3
size: .
J: TRBJ2-5
D: TRBD1
CDR3: CASSHGTVQETQYF
DNA: TGTGCCAGCAGCCACGGGACAGTTCAAGAGACCCAGTACTTC

V: TRBV5-1
size: .
J: TRBJ1-2
D: .
CDR3: CASSLGREGYTF
DNA: TGCGCCAGCAGCTTGGGGCGGGAGGGCTACACCTTC

V: TRBV4-2
size: .
J: TRBJ2-4
D: TRBD2
CDR3: CASSQDTPSGTGNIQYF
DNA: TGTGCCAGCAGCCAAGATACACCTAGCGGGACGGGAAACATTCAGTACTTC

V: TRBV6-1
size: .
J: TRBJ2-3
D: .
CDR3: CASKGTKDTQYF
DNA: TGTGCCAGCAAGGGGACAAAAGATACGCAGTATTTT

V: TRBV6-5
size: .
J: TRBJ2-5
D: .
CDR3: CASSYSRVPETQYF
DNA: TGTGCCAGCAGTTACTCGAGGGTCCCAGAGACCCAGTACTTC

V: TRBV7-9
size: .
J: TRBJ1-1
D: .
CDR3: CASSLDQGLNTEAFF
DNA: TGTGCCAGCAGCTTAGACCAGGGGTTGAACACTGAAGCTTTCTTT

V: TRBV28
size: .
J: TRBJ2-5
D: .
CDR3: CASSLLEKQETQYF
DNA: TGTGCCAGCAGTTTACTAGAGAAGCAAGAGACCCAGTACTTC

V: TRBV7-9
size: .
J: TRBJ2-5
D: .
CDR3: CASSSLKLKETQYF
DNA: TGTGCCAGCAGCTCCTTGAAGCTCAAAGAGACCCAGTACTTC

V: TRBV18
size: .
J: TRBJ1-1
D: TRBD1
CDR3: CASSQGANTEAFF
DNA: TGTGCCAGCTCACAGGGGGCGAACACTGAAGCTTTCTTT

V: TRBV7-4
size: .
J: TRBJ2-1
D: .
CDR3: CASSLVSGPASYNEQFF
DNA: TGTGCCAGCAGCTTAGTTAGCGGCCCTGCCTCCTACAATGAGCAGTTCTTC

V: TRBV29-1
size: .
J: TRBJ1-2
D: .
CDR3: CSVTDLDRNYGYTF
DNA: TGCAGCGTCACAGACCTCGACCGGAACTATGGCTACACCTTC

V: TRBV10-3
size: .
J: TRBJ2-1
D: .
CDR3: CAISKDSNNEQFF
DNA: TGTGCCATCAGTAAGGACAGCAACAATGAGCAGTTCTTC

V: TRBV6-5
size: .
J: TRBJ2-1
D: TRBD2
CDR3: CASSIAGESVEQFF
DNA: TGTGCCAGCAGTATAGCGGGAGAGTCGGTTGAGCAGTTCTTC

V: TRBV5-4
size: once
J: TRBJ2-1
D: TRBD2
CDR3: CASSSLAGVAYNEQFF
DNA: TGTGCCAGCAGCTCTTTAGCGGGAGTAGCGTACAATGAGCAGTTCTTC

V: TRBV28
size: .
J: TRBJ1-2
D: TRBD1
CDR3: CASSLPTGGFGYTF
DNA: TGTGCCAGCAGTTTGCCGACAGGGGGGTTTGGCTACACCTTC

V: TRBV11-2
size: .
J: TRBJ2-3
D: TRBD1
CDR3: CASRWTGGPREGTDTQYF
DNA: TGTGCCAGCAGATGGACAGGGGGCCCGCGGGAGGGCACAGATACGCAGTATTTT

V: TRBV28
size: .
J: TRBJ2-2
D: TRBD1
CDR3: CASSLTGVEDTGELFF
DNA: TGTGCCAGCAGTCTTACAGGGGTGGAAGACACCGGGGAGCTGTTTTTT